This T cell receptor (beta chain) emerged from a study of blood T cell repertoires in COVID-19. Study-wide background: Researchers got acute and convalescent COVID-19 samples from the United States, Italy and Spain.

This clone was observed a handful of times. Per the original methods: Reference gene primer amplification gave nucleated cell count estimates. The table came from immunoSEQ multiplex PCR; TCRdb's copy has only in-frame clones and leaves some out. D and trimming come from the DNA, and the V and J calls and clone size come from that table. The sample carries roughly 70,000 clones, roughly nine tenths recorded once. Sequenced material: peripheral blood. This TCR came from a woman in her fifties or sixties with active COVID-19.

The CDR3 region is CSATQGNTIYF. The CDR3 DNA is TGCAGTGCAACACAGGGAAACACCATATATTTT. V is TRBV20-1 and J is TRBJ1-3; D gene uncertain. This CDR3 region has 11 residues. CDR1 and CDR2 (germline): DFQATT, SNEGSKA (reference sequence). V gave up 6 bases and J gave up 4 bases, with 7 bases separating them.